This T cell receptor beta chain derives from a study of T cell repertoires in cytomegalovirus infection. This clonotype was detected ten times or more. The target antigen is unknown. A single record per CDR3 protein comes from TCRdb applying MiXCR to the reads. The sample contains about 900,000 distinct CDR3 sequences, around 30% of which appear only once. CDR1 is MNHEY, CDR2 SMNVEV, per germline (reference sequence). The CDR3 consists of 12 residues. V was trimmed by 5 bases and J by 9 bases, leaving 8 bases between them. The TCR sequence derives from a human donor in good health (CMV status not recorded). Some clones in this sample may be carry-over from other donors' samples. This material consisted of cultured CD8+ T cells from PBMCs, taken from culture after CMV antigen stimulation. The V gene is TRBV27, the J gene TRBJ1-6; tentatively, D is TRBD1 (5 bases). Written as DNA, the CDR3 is TGTGCCAGCAGTGCAGGGTTTTCACCCCTCCACTTT. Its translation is CASSAGFSPLHF.